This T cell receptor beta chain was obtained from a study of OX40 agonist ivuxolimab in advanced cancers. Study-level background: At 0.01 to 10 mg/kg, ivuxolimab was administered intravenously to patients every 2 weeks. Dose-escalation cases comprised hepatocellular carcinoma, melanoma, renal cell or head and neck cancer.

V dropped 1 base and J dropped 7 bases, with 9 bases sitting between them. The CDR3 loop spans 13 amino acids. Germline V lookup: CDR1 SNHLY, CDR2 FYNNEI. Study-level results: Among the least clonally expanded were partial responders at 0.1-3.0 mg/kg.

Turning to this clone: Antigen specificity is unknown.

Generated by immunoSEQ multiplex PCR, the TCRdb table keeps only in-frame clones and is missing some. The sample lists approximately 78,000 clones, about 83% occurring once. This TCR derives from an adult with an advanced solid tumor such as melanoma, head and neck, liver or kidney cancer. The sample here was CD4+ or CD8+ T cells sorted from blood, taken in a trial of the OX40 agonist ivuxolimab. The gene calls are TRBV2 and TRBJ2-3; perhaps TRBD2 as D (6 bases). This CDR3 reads CASSEGLVNTQYF. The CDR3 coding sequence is TGTGCCAGCAGTGAAGGACTAGTAAATACGCAGTATTTT.